This T cell receptor beta chain was obtained from a study of CD8+CD57+ T cells in acquired aplastic anemia. The CDR3 is 14 amino acids. Deletions cut 4 bases from V and 2 bases from J, with 10 bases between. The germline V gene has CDR1 PRHDT and CDR2 FYEKMQ (reference sequence). In patients chosen for sequencing, flow cytometry had shown CD8+CD57+ cell expansion. Patients, without exception, had severe acquired aplastic anemia. The template for TCR beta VDJ and CDR3 sequence profiling was genomic DNA. TCRdb called the reads again in MiXCR, with one record for every CDR3 protein. The top ten clones hold over 9.5% of a sample with some 140,000 distinct CDR3 sequences, 52% of them seen once.

Sequencing was carried out using sorted CD4+, CD8+, or CD8+CD57+ T cells (not recorded which) from PBMCs. The chain is built from TRBV13 and TRBJ2-3, with D tentatively TRBD2 (5 bases). The receptor comes from a human donor with aplastic anemia. For the CDR3, the DNA is TGTGCCAGCAGCTCAGACGGACTCACAGATACGCAGTATTTT. The encoded protein is CASSSDGLTDTQYF.